Many counts were recorded for the clone carrying this T cell receptor beta chain. Its antigen is undetermined. The sample belongs to a study of spatial heterogeneity in lung cancer. Notes on the study in general: Mutation tallies in tumors tracked expanded intratumoral alpha and beta TCR counts.

V lost 5 bases, J lost 0 bases, and 14 bases lay in between. The germline CDR1 and CDR2 sequences are SGHDT and YYEEEE. The CDR3 contains 15 residues. Noted time point: sample taken at primary tumor resection. TCRdb fed the 5' RACE reads into MiXCR, producing one record per CDR3 protein. The top ten clones hold approximately 8% of a sample with roughly 13,000 distinct CDR3 sequences, over 3% of them seen once. The chain recombines TRBV5-6 with TRBJ1-1; tentative D call: TRBD1 (6 bases). The sample was lung tumor tissue, taken at surgery. This TCR was sampled from a male donor with early-stage non-small cell lung cancer. The CDR3 DNA sequence: TGTGCCAGCAGTCCATACCAGGGGATGAACACTGAAGCTTTCTTT. The encoded protein is CASSPYQGMNTEAFF.